The 25 T cell receptor beta chains below were found in one sample sequenced in a study of Ad26.COV2.S vaccination and SARS-CoV-2 variants. The method was immunoSEQ multiplex PCR; TCRdb's version includes in-frame clones alone and lacks a portion of them. Among around 350,000 clones listed, about 90% were seen once. The specimen comprised peripheral blood, sampled after recovery from COVID-19. The receptors here all came from a human donor who had recovered from COVID-19.

V is TRBV6-4 and J is TRBJ2-1; 8 positions agree with TRBD2. Looked up from germline, CDR1 is MRHNA and CDR2 is SNTAGT. CDR3 length: 14 residues. With 5 bases clipped from V and 7 bases from J, the junction kept 7 bases outside the gene matches. CDR3 in amino acids: CASSRGGSGNEQFF. In nucleotides, the CDR3 is TGTGCCAGCAGTCGGGGGGGCTCAGGAAATGAGCAGTTCTTC.

V is TRBV5-1 and J is TRBJ2-2; D is unresolved. This CDR3 spans 15 amino acids. The germline V and J ends were trimmed by 0 bases and 4 bases, with 10 bases remaining between them. CDR1 and CDR2 (germline): SGHRS, YFSETQ. The CDR3: CASSLALGGTGELFF. CDR3 DNA: TGCGCCAGCAGCTTGGCCCTAGGTGGCACCGGGGAGCTGTTTTTT.

This clone was counted a single time. The V call is TRBV4-2, the J call TRBJ2-2; 8 nucleotides agree with TRBD2. The J segment lost 6 bases and the V segment lost 0 bases, leaving 3 bases of the junction unmatched. The germline V gene has CDR1 LGHNA and CDR2 YNFKEQ. The length of the CDR3 is 15 residues. In DNA form, the CDR3 reads TGTGCCAGCAGCCAAGAAACGGGGGGGTCCGGGGAGCTGTTTTTT. Amino acids: CASSQETGGSGELFF.

The V call is TRBV10-2, the J call TRBJ2-3; 11 bases match TRBD2. Germline V CDR1 and CDR2: WSHSY, SAAADI. The CDR3 length is 14 residues. The junction had 5 bases not matched to a gene; V was cut back by 9 bases and J by 3 bases. Here the CDR3 DNA reads TGCGCCAGTCGAACTAGCGGGGGTACAGATACGCAGTATTTT. Translating gives CASRTSGGTDTQYF.

The gene calls are TRBV5-1 and TRBJ1-1; a weak D match, TRBD1 (6 bases). V lost 2 bases, J lost 3 bases, and 14 bases lay in between. Germline values: CDR1 SGHRS, CDR2 YFSETQ. CDR3 length: 15 amino acids. The CDR3 bases are TGCGCCAGCAGCTTTAACAGGGCTCAGGACACTGAAGCTTTCTTT. It translates to CASSFNRAQDTEAFF.

The chain links TRBV6-5 to TRBJ1-3; D gene uncertain. Trimming left V 0 bases short and J 0 bases short, with 9 bases between. The CDR3 is 16 amino acids. The germline gives CDR1 MNHEY, CDR2 SVGAGI. In DNA form, the CDR3 reads TGTGCCAGCAGTTACTCGCAACCGAGCTCTGGAAACACCATATATTTT. It specifies CASSYSQPSSGNTIYF.

The V call is TRBV5-6, the J call TRBJ2-7, with a possible D match to TRBD2 (7 bases). V lost 4 bases and J 6 bases, leaving 14 bases between the germline ends. Germline loops: CDR1 SGHDT, CDR2 YYEEEE. This CDR3 contains 13 residues. The CDR3: CASSRGGQGEQYF. The CDR3 nucleotides are TGTGCCAGCAGCCGCGGGGGCCAGGGCGAGCAGTACTTC. The entire variable domain, with the rest obtained from reference TRBV5-6 and TRBJ2-7, is as follows: DAGVTQSPTHLIKTRGQQVTLRCSPKSGHDTVSWYQQALGQGPQFIFQYYEEEERQRGNFPDRFSGHQFPNYSSELNVNALLLGDSALYLCASSRGGQGEQYFGPGTRLTVT.

The table lists this clone with a count of one. The CDR3 protein is CASSQEDLKLVNTEAFF. Here the CDR3 DNA reads TGTGCCAGCAGCCAAGAGGACTTGAAACTAGTGAACACTGAAGCTTTCTTT. The V and J genes are TRBV3-1 (or the pseudogene TRBV3-2) and TRBJ1-1; D is ambiguous. V shed 0 bases and J shed 0 bases, with 14 bases lying between them. The CDR3 spans 17 residues. The V gene's germline CDR1 is LGHDT and CDR2 YNNKEL (reference sequence).

The genes are TRBV9 and TRBJ2-5, with a weak D call TRBD1 (6 bases). Germline V gene lookup returns CDR1 SGDLS and CDR2 YYNGEE. CDR3 length equals 15 residues. The V end lost 0 bases, the J end lost 5 bases, and 14 bases lay between the germline ends. The CDR3 bases are TGTGCCAGCAGCGTAGCGGGACAAAGTGGGGAGACCCAGTACTTC. It encodes CASSVAGQSGETQYF.

This chain connects TRBV7-9 to TRBJ1-5, with a tentative D call TRBD1 (6 bases). This CDR3 is 14 amino acids long. V lost 5 bases to trimming and J lost 3 bases, with 11 bases between them. The germline V gene has CDR1 SEHNR and CDR2 FQNEAQ (reference sequence). The CDR3 coding sequence is TGTGCCAGCAGCCCGACAGGAATCAATCAGCCCCAGCATTTT. As protein: CASSPTGINQPQHF.

On this clone itself: Other DNA variants within this sample encode the same CDR3. CDR3 nucleotides: TGTGCCAGCAGCTTTGACAGGAACTATGGCTACACCTTC. This encodes CASSFDRNYGYTF. The chain uses TRBV7-2 and TRBJ1-2; D might be TRBD1 (6 bases). Germline V gene sequence: CDR1 SGHTA, CDR2 FQGNSA. Trimming removed 3 bases at V and 2 bases at J, with 7 bases between. CDR3 size: 13 residues.

This chain connects TRBV18 to TRBJ1-1; D unresolved. Germline CDR1 and CDR2: KGHSH and LQKENI. V was cut by 3 bases and J by 0 bases, with 11 bases left in between. The CDR3 sequence is 15 residues long. This chain's CDR3 is CASSPAQQLNTEAFF. CDR3 DNA: TGTGCCAGCTCACCGGCCCAACAGTTGAACACTGAAGCTTTCTTT.

This clone was counted a few times. The chain links TRBV7-2 to TRBJ1-2; D is unresolved. The CDR3 sequence is 15 residues long. CDR1 and CDR2 from the germline V gene are SGHTA and FQGNSA. The V gene lost 4 bases and the J gene lost 2 bases, with 14 bases spanning the gap. This CDR3 is CASSSRRSGNYGYTF. CDR3 in DNA: TGTGCCAGCAGCTCCCGACGGTCGGGGAACTATGGCTACACCTTC.

This chain connects TRBV19 to TRBJ1-1; D call uncertain. Trimming took 3 bases from V and 9 from J, leaving 11 bases between them. This CDR3 has 12 amino acids. Germline loops: CDR1 LNHDA, CDR2 SQIVND (reference sequence). The CDR3 coding sequence is TGTGCCAGTAGTATCAGCAGAGTGAAAGCTTTCTTT. Its protein product is CASSISRVKAFF.

The V call is TRBV21-1, the J call TRBJ2-7; TRBD1, as called in the table, went unchecked against the DNA. TRBV21-1 is tagged as a pseudogene. The CDR3 loop spans 13 amino acids. The CDR3 nucleotides read TGTGCCAGCAGCCTTTCGCCAGTGAACGAGCAGTACTTC. It encodes CASSLSPVNEQYF.

This chain connects TRBV2 to TRBJ2-5; D gene ambiguous. In germline, CDR1 is SNHLY, CDR2 FYNNEI. V lost 2 bases and J 4 bases, leaving 17 bases between the germline ends. This CDR3 has 16 amino acids. Here the CDR3 reads CASSEFEFAQRETQYF. CDR3 nucleotides: TGTGCCAGCAGTGAATTCGAGTTCGCCCAGCGAGAGACCCAGTACTTC.

The rearrangement uses TRBV5-1 and TRBJ1-1, with TRBD1 matching over 7 bases. The length of the CDR3 is 16 residues. Germline CDR1 reads SGHRS; CDR2 reads YFSETQ. V dropped 3 bases and J dropped 5; count of bases not matched to a gene: 13. The CDR3 here is CASSSNRGVGSTEAFF. The CDR3 region has the DNA TGCGCCAGCAGCTCGAACAGGGGAGTTGGGAGTACTGAAGCTTTCTTT.

This clone was detected once. The chain links TRBV6-5 to TRBJ1-1, with D uncertain. CDR1 MNHEY and CDR2 SVGAGI come from the germline V gene. The CDR3 contains 15 residues. Trimming left V 6 bases short and J 6 bases short, with 20 bases between. The CDR3 coding sequence is TGTGCCAGCAGCCCCCTCGTGGAGGGTTTCTCTGAAGCTTTCTTT. The encoded protein is CASSPLVEGFSEAFF.

Only a few counts were recorded for this clone. This sequence joins TRBV5-4 and TRBJ2-1; 7 positions agree with TRBD2. Germline lookup yields CDR1 SGHNT and CDR2 YYREEE (reference sequence). V dropped 3 bases and J dropped 0; count of bases not matched to a gene: 6. There are 16 residues in the CDR3. The CDR3: CASSSPSGSSYNEQFF. DNA for the CDR3: TGTGCCAGCAGCTCCCCTAGCGGAAGCTCCTACAATGAGCAGTTCTTC.

This clone has just one count. This chain links TRBV29-1 with TRBJ2-3; TRBD2 agrees at 8 bases. The V and J ends lost 3 bases and 4 bases, in that order; junction bases with no gene match: 12. CDR1 is SQVTM and CDR2 is ANQGSEA in the germline V gene. The CDR3 sequence is 16 residues long. The CDR3 nucleotides are TGCAGCGTTGAGTATGGGCCAGCGGGGGCTGCAGATACGCAGTATTTT. This translates into CSVEYGPAGAADTQYF.

This clone was counted once. Within the sample, other DNA sequences also encode this same CDR3. This sequence joins TRBV5-1 and TRBJ2-1; 10 bases fit TRBD2. V was pared by 2 bases and J by 3 bases, with 2 bases of the junction left unmatched. Germline-derived CDR1 and CDR2 are SGHRS and YFSETQ. The CDR3 has 15 amino acids. CDR3 bases: TGCGCCAGCAGCTTAAGCGGGGGGGACTACAATGAGCAGTTCTTC. This encodes CASSLSGGDYNEQFF.

The chain has TRBV5-6 and TRBJ1-6, with D uncertain. Germline V gene lookup returns CDR1 SGHDT and CDR2 YYEEEE. Trimming took 6 bases from V and 0 from J, leaving 10 bases between them. The length of the CDR3 is 15 residues. The CDR3, as DNA: TGTGCCAGCACCAGTGCTAGCTCCTATAATTCACCCCTCCACTTT. Its protein is CASTSASSYNSPLHF.

The CDR3 sequence is CASSGWDYQETQYF. The CDR3 nucleotides are TGTGCCAGCAGCGGGTGGGACTATCAAGAGACCCAGTACTTC. The chain employs TRBV3-1 (or the pseudogene TRBV3-2) and TRBJ2-5; 7 positions match TRBD2. CDR3 size: 14 residues. CDR1 is LGHDT and CDR2 is YNNKEL in the germline V gene (reference sequence). J gave up 2 bases and V 5 bases, and 5 bases lay outside the gene matches.

This chain uses TRBV13 with TRBJ1-2, with D unclear. The V end was cut by 0 bases, the J end by 4 bases, with 18 bases between. Germline V gives CDR1 PRHDT, CDR2 FYEKMQ (reference sequence). This CDR3 region has 17 residues. This CDR3 reads CASSLGGLEGTAYGYTF. The CDR3 bases are TGTGCCAGCAGCTTAGGGGGGTTGGAGGGAACCGCCTATGGCTACACCTTC.

The chain recombines TRBV12-5 with TRBJ1-1; D is possibly TRBD1 (6 bases). V was pared by 4 bases and J by 6 bases, with 15 bases between. Germline V gene lookup returns CDR1 LGHNT and CDR2 FRNRAP. The CDR3 sequence is 14 residues long. CDR3 sequence: CASGSSGRGSEAFF. CDR3 DNA sequence: TGTGCTAGTGGTTCGTCTGGCAGGGGATCTGAAGCTTTCTTT.